This TCR beta chain was captured by sequencing in a study of control samples from healthy donors and cancer patients (dated by TCRdb to between 2020 and 2021). Library preparation used the immunoSEQ multiplex PCR assay. Entries here come from immuneACCESS through TCRdb and include only in-frame sequences with V and J called. Some clones fail to appear in such tables; in the studies checked, an unresolved V gene covers under half of the shortfall, and the cause of the remainder is unknown. This sample is represented by some 29,000 clones; nearly 90% of them were singletons. The ten largest clones take up around 3.9% of the sample. After removal of 0 bases from V and 4 bases from J, the junction retains 17 bases not matched to a gene. From a lookup of the germline V gene, CDR1 and CDR2 are SGHRS and YFSETQ. The CDR3 measures 20 amino acids from cysteine to phenylalanine. Only the CDR3 DNA stays, 60 bases, in frame from base 1.

A note on this clone: Its antigen target is currently unknown. No clone much larger than this one lies a single base away; base qualities are absent.

This clonotype originated in a female donor with melanoma. The chain joins TRBV5-1 to TRBJ1-2; the central 11 bases match TRBD1. The sample comprised formalin-fixed, paraffin-embedded tissue. The sequenced DNA: TGCGCCAGCAGCTTGGCCCGACCTCCGGGACAGGGGGGCTTAGGCTATGGCTACACCTTC. It translates to CASSLARPPGQGGLGYGYTF.